The 2 T cell receptor beta chains presented below share a single source sample, sequenced in a study of shared T cell receptors in the human thymus. This table comes from immunoSEQ multiplex PCR, and its TCRdb copy is limited to in-frame clones, with some not included. The sample lists fewer than 700,000 clones; 70% to 90% were seen once. These data were likewise used in another study, on human thymus T cells.

Sequenced material: thymocytes. All receptors derive from a boy younger than two with a congenital heart defect.

The chain recombines TRBV27 with TRBJ2-2, with 13 nucleotides matching TRBD2. CDR3 size: 16 residues. Germline V CDR1 and CDR2: MNHEY, SMNVEV (reference sequence). The V gene end was trimmed by 7 bases and the J gene end by 7 bases; junction bases not matched to a gene: 9. This CDR3 reads CASTPTSGGGGGELFF. DNA for the CDR3: TGTGCCAGCACCCCTACTAGCGGGGGGGGAGGCGGGGAGCTGTTTTTT.

This clone was seen just once. V usage is TRBV19 and J usage is TRBJ2-3, with TRBD2 matching 12 bases. Germline V gene data show CDR1 as LNHDA and CDR2 as SQIVND (reference sequence). The ends lost 5 bases at V and 0 bases at J; junction bases unmatched: 3. The CDR3 runs 16 residues. In nucleotides, the CDR3 is TGTGCCAGTAGTTGGCTAGCGGGAGGGAGCACAGATACGCAGTATTTT. Translation gives CASSWLAGGSTDTQYF.